The next 10 T cell receptor beta chains were all read from a single sample in a study of blood T cell repertoires in COVID-19. Repertoires were generated with immunoSEQ multiplex PCR, while TCRdb's copy carries only in-frame clones and drops some. The sample has around 480,000 clones; roughly 87% are singletons. Input material: PBMCs or T cells enriched from blood (not recorded which). These receptors all come from a woman aged 18-29 years who had recovered from COVID-19.

The chain couples TRBV5-1 to TRBJ1-3, with D possibly being TRBD1 (6 bases). Germline values: CDR1 SGHRS, CDR2 YFSETQ. The CDR3 spans 14 residues. The V gene lost 8 bases and the J gene lost 4 bases, with 16 bases spanning the gap. CDR3 in DNA: TGCGCCAGAAGTACCACAGGGTACGGAAACACCATATATTTT. Amino acids: CARSTTGYGNTIYF.

The V call is TRBV30, the J call TRBJ2-1; 11 nucleotides match TRBD2. The CDR3 extends over 13 amino acids. Germline V gene data show CDR1 as GTSNPN and CDR2 as SVGIG (reference sequence). The trim removed 4 bases at V and 12 bases at J, leaving 8 bases unmatched. For the CDR3, the DNA is TGTGCCTGGAAGGCTAGCGGGGGGAGGAGGCAGTTCTTC. Its protein is CAWKASGGRRQFF.

This sequence joins TRBV25-1 and TRBJ1-2; D might be TRBD1 (5 bases). Trimming removed 2 bases at V and 4 bases at J, with 11 bases between. The CDR3 length is 14 residues. The germline CDR1 and CDR2 sequences are MGHDK and SYGVNS. The CDR3, as DNA: TGTGCCAGCAGTGAAAGGGGCGCCCTCTATGGCTACACCTTC. Translating gives CASSERGALYGYTF.

This chain connects TRBV21-1 to TRBJ1-5. TRBV21-1 is a pseudogene. This CDR3 region has 17 residues. The CDR3 DNA follows: TGTGCCAGCAGCAAAGGTGAAGGGAGGGTTAGCAATCAGCCCCAGCATTTT. It is translated as CASSKGEGRVSNQPQHF.

This clone was picked up a small number of times. This chain joins TRBV3-1 (or the pseudogene TRBV3-2) and TRBJ1-5, with TRBD1 identical over 7 bases. The junction had 3 bases not matched to a gene; V was cut back by 4 bases and J by 6 bases. CDR1 LGHDT and CDR2 YNNKEL come from the germline V gene (reference sequence). The CDR3 has 13 amino acids. The CDR3 region has the DNA TGTGCCAGCAGCCTAGGGGGCGGTCAGCCCCAGCATTTT. It encodes CASSLGGGQPQHF.

The genes are TRBV28 and TRBJ1-4; tentative D call: TRBD1 (6 bases). The CDR3 spans 13 residues. V gave up 6 bases and J gave up 9 bases, with 14 bases separating them. CDR1 is MDHEN, CDR2 SYDVKM, per germline. CDR3 region: CASSIDRQKKLFF. The CDR3 DNA follows: TGTGCCAGCAGCATCGACAGGCAGAAAAAACTGTTTTTT.

V gene TRBV19 combines with J gene TRBJ2-1, with 7 bases identical to TRBD1. This CDR3 has 16 residues. Germline trimming cut 1 base from V and 4 bases from J; bases unmatched to any gene: 7. Germline V lookup: CDR1 LNHDA, CDR2 SQIVND (reference sequence). CDR3 loop: CASSIVGTVVYNEQFF. CDR3 sequence (DNA): TGTGCCAGTAGTATAGTCGGGACAGTAGTGTACAATGAGCAGTTCTTC.

The V gene is TRBV5-6, the J gene TRBJ1-2, with TRBD1 matching over 7 bases. This CDR3 has 14 residues. V dropped 4 bases and J dropped 12; count of bases not matched to a gene: 15. Germline V gene lookup returns CDR1 SGHDT and CDR2 YYEEEE. CDR3 nucleotide sequence: TGTGCCAGCAGCCCGGAGATAGGCAGGGGGTCCGACACCTTC. Amino acids: CASSPEIGRGSDTF.

The chain uses TRBV3-1 (or the pseudogene TRBV3-2) and TRBJ2-3, with 10 positions matching TRBD2. The V and J ends lost 0 bases and 4 bases, in that order; junction bases with no gene match: 4. The CDR3 covers 16 residues. In germline, CDR1 is LGHDT, CDR2 YNNKEL (reference sequence). The DNA for the CDR3 is TGTGCCAGCAGCCAAGAACTAGCGGGGAGAGCAGATACGCAGTATTTT. Translated, it gives CASSQELAGRADTQYF.

The J gene is TRBJ1-2, the V gene TRBV7-8; 11 nucleotides agree with TRBD1. Germline CDR1 SGHVS, CDR2 FQNEAQ. V shed 4 bases and J 4 bases; nucleotides not matched to a gene: 5. CDR3 length equals 15 residues. CDR3 residues: CASSYGTGGAYGYTF. In DNA form, the CDR3 reads TGTGCCAGCAGCTACGGGACAGGGGGAGCCTATGGCTACACCTTC.